This T cell receptor (beta chain) was obtained from a study of cytomegalovirus exposure and HLA in healthy donors. Germline lookup yields CDR1 MGHRA and CDR2 YSYEKL. This CDR3 has 15 amino acids. V lost 4 bases and J lost 3; bases outside the gene matches: 8. Healthy bone marrow donors made up the cohort. The PCR ran on 60 Vbeta and 13 Jbeta primers. The table came from immunoSEQ multiplex PCR; TCRdb's copy has only in-frame clones and leaves some out. The table records about 120,000 clones, less than 20% of them present only once. Sequenced: PBMCs. The sequence was obtained from a woman aged 18-29 years in good health and CMV-seronegative. The chain recombines TRBV4-1 with TRBJ1-2, with TRBD1 identical over 7 bases. CDR3 nucleotides: TGCGCCAGCAGCCCTATTGAGGGGGCCTACTATGGCTACACCTTC. Residues: CASSPIEGAYYGYTF.